The source of this T cell receptor (beta chain) is a study of CD8+ T cells in alopecia areata. As for the study in general: Disease severity was quantified as SALT score of affected scalp area.

Treatment denoted: oral pan-JAK inhibitor, 5-10 mg twice daily. Peripheral blood and lesional scalp punch biopsies came from alopecia areata patients. Investigators sorted PBMCs to obtain both CD4+ and CD8+ T cells. Extraction of RNA preceded its reverse transcription into cDNA, which served as the sequencing template. Libraries were prepared by immunoSEQ multiplex PCR; TCRdb keeps only in-frame clonotypes and omits some of them. This repertoire shows 110,000 or so clones, roughly three fifths found once; its top ten account for 3% to 4%. Deletions cut 2 bases from V and 4 bases from J, with 6 bases between. CDR3 size: 13 residues. Germline V gives CDR1 MNHEY, CDR2 SVGAGI.

The sample here was CD4+ T cells sorted from blood, taken at week 24, from a patient treated with tofacitinib. V gene TRBV6-5 combines with J gene TRBJ1-5, with D possibly matching TRBD1 (5 bases). The TCR comes from a human donor with alopecia areata. The CDR3, as DNA: TGTGCCAGCAGTTACGACAGAAATCAGCCCCAGCATTTT. Protein: CASSYDRNQPQHF.